This TCR beta chain appears in the sequencing data of a study of cytomegalovirus exposure and HLA in healthy donors. The overall study: T cells numbering about 179 million yielded some 100 million unique TCR beta sequences in an earlier analysis. Study observations and caveats: An Asian-associated ancestry cluster reportedly showed fewer N-insertions than the approximately 700-donor mean in a later analysis.

This CDR3 spans 12 amino acids. Trimming left V 5 bases short and J 5 bases short, with 10 bases between. Per germline, CDR1 SGHRS and CDR2 YFSETQ. Concerning this clone: Its antigen is unidentified.

Vbeta (60) and Jbeta (13) primers were used in the PCR. Profiled with immunoSEQ multiplex PCR; TCRdb holds only in-frame clones, not every one. The sample records roughly 120,000 clones, 82% being singletons. This TCR came from a woman under 30 in good health and CMV-seronegative. Specimen: PBMCs. V is TRBV5-1 and J is TRBJ2-5; weak D call: TRBD2 (5 bases). The DNA of the CDR3 is TGCGCCAGCAGTCTAGCACGGGAGACCCAGTACTTC. The encoded protein is CASSLARETQYF. The variable domain in full, completed from reference TRBV5-1 and TRBJ2-5, reads KAGVTQTPRYLIKTRGQQVTLSCSPISGHRSVSWYQQTPGQGLQFLFEYFSETQRNKGNFPGRFSGRQFSNSRSEMNVSTLELGDSALYLCASSLARETQYFGPGTRLLVL.